Listed below are T cell receptor beta chains from one sample, sequenced in a study of vaccination and CD4 T cells after COVID-19. One entry per CDR3 protein results from TCRdb running MiXCR on the PCR reads. This sample has more than 9,500 distinct CDR3 sequences, with around 50% found just once. These TCRs are of unknown antigen specificity. The sample consisted of CD4+ T cells from blood, cultured in vitro. The source of these receptors is a human donor who had recovered from COVID-19. CDR3s include the opening cysteine and the closing phenylalanine or tryptophan. D genes are given only for firm matches. The size field is filled for only some rows; it gives once, few, many or a size class.

TRBJ1-2 few TRBV5-4 - CASSLVGSYGYTF TGTGCCAGCAGCTTGGTAGGGTCCTATGGCTACACCTTC
TRBJ1-2 few TRBV21-1 - CASSKALEGLTNYGYTF TGTGCCAGCAGCAAAGCGCTTGAAGGGCTCACTAACTATGGCTACACCTTC
TRBJ1-6 few TRBV10-1 TRBD1 CASSSGQGVIYSPLHF TGCGCCAGCAGCTCGGGACAGGGGGTCATCTATTCACCCCTCCACTTT
TRBJ1-1 few TRBV27 TRBD1 CASSKPTGGYTEAFF TGTGCCAGCAGTAAGCCTACAGGGGGCTACACTGAAGCTTTCTTT
TRBJ2-3 - TRBV10-3 TRBD2 CAIRPDSGGLQGTQYF TGTGCCATCAGACCCGATTCGGGGGGGTTACAGGGTACGCAGTATTTT
TRBJ1-1 few TRBV5-1 TRBD1 CASSLKQGTEAFF TGCGCCAGCAGCTTGAAACAGGGGACTGAAGCTTTCTTT
TRBJ2-1 - TRBV7-2 - CASSLVASSNEQFF TGTGCCAGCAGCTTAGTGGCTAGTAGCAATGAGCAGTTCTTC
TRBJ2-7 few TRBV5-1 - CASSSPPRTAATYEQYF TGCGCCAGCAGCTCCCCACCCCGGACAGCTGCGACCTACGAGCAGTACTTC
TRBJ2-3 - TRBV5-1 - CASSFLTDTQYF TGCGCCAGCAGCTTCCTCACAGATACGCAGTATTTT
TRBJ1-6 few TRBV7-6 - CASSLVVRGPRNSPLHF TGTGCCAGCAGCTTAGTGGTACGTGGACCGAGGAATTCACCCCTCCACTTT
TRBJ1-5 - TRBV2 - CASSPNRNQPQHF TGTGCCAGCAGTCCTAATCGCAATCAGCCCCAGCATTTT
TRBJ2-7 once TRBV11-3 TRBD1 CASTDRDPRPYEQYF TGTGCCAGCACCGACAGGGACCCTAGGCCATACGAGCAGTACTTC
TRBJ2-3 few TRBV27 TRBD2 CASSLSRTSGAGDTQYF TGTGCCAGCAGTTTATCACGGACTAGCGGGGCCGGAGATACGCAGTATTTT
TRBJ1-2 few TRBV6-4 - CASRGTDYGYTF TGTGCCAGCAGGGGGACCGACTATGGCTACACCTTC
TRBJ2-2 - TRBV11-3 - CASSSGQGRSGVHGELFF TGTGCCAGCAGCTCTGGACAGGGTCGTAGCGGGGTTCACGGGGAGCTGTTTTTT
TRBJ2-7 few TRBV2 - CASSDDPFSYEQYF TGTGCCAGCAGTGACGATCCCTTCTCCTACGAGCAGTACTTC
TRBJ1-1 - TRBV11-3 TRBD1 CASSAYSGTGAYF TGTGCCAGCAGCGCCTATTCCGGGACAGGGGCGTATTTT
TRBJ2-7 - TRBV11-3 - CASSLDPPGRESSYEQYF TGTGCCAGCAGCTTAGACCCCCCCGGCAGGGAATCCTCCTACGAGCAGTACTTC
TRBJ1-4 few TRBV27 - CASSYNRDTSNEKLFF TGTGCCAGCAGTTATAATAGGGACACTTCAAATGAAAAACTGTTTTTT
TRBJ2-7 - TRBV9 - CASSARDAGPYEQYF TGTGCCAGCAGCGCCCGGGACGCTGGACCCTACGAGCAGTACTTC
TRBJ1-1 few TRBV19 - CASSRKVNTEAFF TGTGCCAGTAGTAGGAAAGTTAACACTGAAGCTTTCTTT
TRBJ2-2 few TRBV6-1 - CASSDGSGRGGELFF TGTGCCAGCAGTGATGGGAGCGGGCGAGGCGGGGAGCTGTTTTTT
TRBJ1-2 - TRBV5-4 TRBD1 CASSLMGAGGKYGYTF TGTGCCAGCAGCTTGATGGGGGCAGGGGGAAAATATGGCTACACCTTC
TRBJ2-7 - TRBV5-1 - CASSLYNGAYEQYF TGCGCCAGCAGCCTCTACAACGGGGCCTACGAGCAGTACTTC
TRBJ1-3 few TRBV6-1 - CASSPQEGLRNTIYF TGTGCCAGCAGTCCTCAAGAGGGCCTGCGAAACACCATATATTTT
TRBJ2-7 - TRBV5-3 - CASRAPGRGYEQYF TGTGCCAGCAGGGCACCAGGACGGGGCTACGAGCAGTACTTC
TRBJ1-3 few TRBV7-2 - CASSAPHRGSGNTIYF TGTGCCAGCAGCGCGCCCCATAGGGGTTCGGGAAACACCATATATTTT
TRBJ2-3 - TRBV6-1 - CASSDSDGLTDTQYF TGTGCCAGCAGTGATTCAGACGGACTCACAGATACGCAGTATTTT
TRBJ1-4 - TRBV2 - CASARPGPRDEKLFF TGTGCCAGCGCTAGACCGGGCCCAAGGGATGAAAAACTGTTTTTT
TRBJ2-1 - TRBV19 TRBD2 CASHSGGAEDEQFF TGTGCCAGCCATAGCGGGGGGGCTGAAGATGAGCAGTTCTTC
TRBJ2-5 - TRBV20-1 - CSAGVGAGDPQETQYF TGCAGTGCTGGGGTGGGGGCGGGGGACCCCCAAGAGACCCAGTACTTC
TRBJ2-1 once TRBV4-3 - CASSQDVMGLTSSYNEQFF TGCGCCAGCAGCCAAGATGTCATGGGACTCACCAGCTCCTACAATGAGCAGTTCTTC
TRBJ2-1 once TRBV30 - CAWRDRPGAYNEQFF TGTGCCTGGAGGGACCGGCCAGGGGCCTACAATGAGCAGTTCTTC
TRBJ2-6 - TRBV12-3/TRBV12-4 TRBD1 CASSLGRGQSGANVLTF TGTGCCAGCAGTTTGGGCAGGGGGCAGTCTGGGGCCAACGTCCTGACTTTC
TRBJ1-6 - TRBV7-8 - CASSLGVGGKRNSPLHF TGTGCCAGCAGCTTAGGGGTGGGGGGTAAACGTAATTCACCCCTCCACTTT
TRBJ2-2 - TRBV5-1 - CASSSRVSNTGELFF TGCGCCAGCAGCTCCCGGGTCTCGAACACCGGGGAGCTGTTTTTT
TRBJ1-3 once TRBV6-1 TRBD1 CASSEIPSGGSGNTIYF TGTGCCAGCAGTGAAATCCCTTCAGGGGGGTCTGGAAACACCATATATTTT
TRBJ1-5 large TRBV19 TRBD1 CASLNQGGGNQPQHF TGTGCCAGTCTTAACCAGGGGGGAGGCAATCAGCCCCAGCATTTT
TRBJ2-3 - TRBV2 - CATGYGGRPGDTQYF TGTGCCACCGGATACGGGGGCCGACCTGGAGATACGCAGTATTTT
TRBJ2-3 - TRBV7-2 - CASSLEGVAGTQYF TGTGCCAGCAGCTTAGAGGGTGTGGCCGGTACGCAGTATTTT
TRBJ2-7 - TRBV12-3/TRBV12-4 - CASSSLILVNRKQYF TGTGCCAGCAGTTCCCTTATCCTAGTCAATAGGAAGCAGTACTTC
TRBJ1-2 few TRBV6-5 - CASSYSGGDLDDYTF TGTGCCAGCAGTTACTCGGGAGGGGATCTCGATGACTACACCTTC
TRBJ2-7 - TRBV14 - CASTPGSSYEQYF TGTGCCAGCACCCCGGGAAGCTCCTACGAGCAGTACTTC
TRBJ1-2 - TRBV5-1 TRBD1 CASSPGQGGYGYTF TGCGCCAGCAGCCCGGGACAGGGTGGCTATGGCTACACCTTC
TRBJ1-2 - TRBV30 TRBD1 CAWSQGQRYGYTF TGTGCCTGGAGTCAGGGACAGCGCTATGGCTACACCTTC
TRBJ1-5 - TRBV20-1 - CSATYGGQPQHF TGCAGTGCCACGTACGGGGGTCAGCCCCAGCATTTT
TRBJ2-7 - TRBV7-2 - CASNDLGPGPLWTYEQYF TGTGCCAGCAACGACCTAGGACCCGGACCCCTTTGGACCTACGAGCAGTACTTC
TRBJ1-5 - TRBV6-5 - CASELGSSNQPQHF TGTGCCAGCGAGTTAGGGAGTAGCAATCAGCCCCAGCATTTT
TRBJ1-1 few TRBV21-1 - CASSASPMNTEAFF TGTGCCAGCAGCGCCAGTCCTATGAACACTGAAGCTTTCTTT
TRBJ1-4 - TRBV20-1 - CSARDDGGNLNEKLFF TGCAGTGCTAGAGATGACGGTGGAAATCTTAATGAAAAACTGTTTTTT
TRBJ1-2 - TRBV27 - CASSPNLGSAGRYGYTF TGTGCCAGCAGTCCCAACTTAGGGTCGGCTGGGCGGTATGGCTACACCTTC
TRBJ1-1 - TRBV10-2 - CASSDKTRGSSNTEAFF TGCGCCAGCAGTGACAAGACCAGGGGAAGTTCGAACACTGAAGCTTTCTTT
TRBJ1-1 few TRBV25-1 - CASTNTVLTEAFF TGTGCCAGCACCAATACAGTCTTGACTGAAGCTTTCTTT
TRBJ1-5 few TRBV12-3/TRBV12-4 - CASSLWVGAEPQHF TGTGCCAGCAGTTTATGGGTGGGGGCGGAGCCCCAGCATTTT